The T cell receptor (beta chain) under discussion was sequenced for a study of cytomegalovirus exposure and HLA in healthy donors. Notes on the study in general: In a later analysis, across HLA loci, associated TCR counts were highest for DRB1, lowest for HLA-C.

About this clone itself: Its antigen remains unidentified.

Per germline, CDR1 SEHNR and CDR2 FQNEAQ (reference sequence). V lost 1 base, J lost 8 bases, and 17 bases lay in between. This CDR3 has 15 amino acids. With 60 Vbeta and 13 Jbeta primers, the PCR was carried out. Method: immunoSEQ multiplex PCR; TCRdb's copy keeps in-frame clones and lacks some. The sample shows some 130,000 clones, about 66% of them seen only once. This TCR was recovered from a human donor in good health. The sample consisted of PBMCs. The J gene is TRBJ1-2, the V gene TRBV7-9; tentative D call: TRBD1 (5 bases). The CDR3 loop is CASSLGGRIGGGYTF. The CDR3 DNA reads TGTGCCAGCAGCTTAGGAGGCCGGATTGGGGGGGGCTACACCTTC.